This T cell receptor beta chain was recovered during a study of cytomegalovirus exposure and HLA in healthy donors. Whole-study results and caveats: TCR beta chain V- and J-gene trimming was linked, in a later analysis, to a missense variant in DCLRE1C. Highly shared variants forming one cluster were likely a sequencing artifact.

Germline V CDR1 and CDR2: KGHSH, LQKENI. Trimming shortened V by 3 bases and J by 4 bases, and 7 bases separated the two germline ends. CDR3 length: 13 residues. The PCR made use of 60 Vbeta and 13 Jbeta primers. The assay was immunoSEQ multiplex PCR, and TCRdb's table has in-frame clones only and misses some. Here the sample spans 130,000 or so clones, about 81% being singletons. Though nominally healthy at sampling, donors likely had unrecorded immune exposures. Comment on this clone: Its antigen is still unknown.

This receptor was identified in a woman aged 50 to 65 in good health and CMV-seropositive. Sequenced sample: PBMCs. The chain links TRBV18 to TRBJ2-1; D is uncertain. The CDR3 DNA sequence: TGTGCCAGCTCACCCTTTACATACAATGAGCAGTTCTTC. Encoded protein: CASSPFTYNEQFF.